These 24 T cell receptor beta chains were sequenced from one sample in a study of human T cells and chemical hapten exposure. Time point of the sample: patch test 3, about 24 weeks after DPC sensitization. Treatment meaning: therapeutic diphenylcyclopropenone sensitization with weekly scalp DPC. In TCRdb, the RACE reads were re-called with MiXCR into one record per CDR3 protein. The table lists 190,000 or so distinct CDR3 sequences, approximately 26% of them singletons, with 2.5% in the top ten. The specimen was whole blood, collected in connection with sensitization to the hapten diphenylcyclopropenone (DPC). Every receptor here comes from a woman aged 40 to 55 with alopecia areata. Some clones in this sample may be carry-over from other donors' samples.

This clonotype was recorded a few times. In DNA form, the CDR3 reads TGCAGCGTTCTCAACCACGCCAACTACAATGAGCAGTTCTTC. The encoded protein is CSVLNHANYNEQFF. The rearrangement uses TRBV29-1 and TRBJ2-1; D unresolved. With 5 bases removed from V and 3 bases from J, the gap between germline ends came to 14 bases. The germline CDR1 and CDR2 sequences are SQVTM and ANQGSEA. The CDR3 length is 14 residues.

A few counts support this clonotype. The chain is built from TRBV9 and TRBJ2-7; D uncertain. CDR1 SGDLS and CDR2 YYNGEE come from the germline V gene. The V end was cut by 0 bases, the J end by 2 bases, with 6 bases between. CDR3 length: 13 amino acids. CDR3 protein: CASSVEPTYEQYF. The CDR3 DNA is TGTGCCAGCAGCGTAGAACCAACCTACGAGCAGTACTTC. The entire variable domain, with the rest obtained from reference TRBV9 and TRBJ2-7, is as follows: DSGVTQTPKHLITATGQRVTLRCSPRSGDLSVYWYQQSLDQGLQFLIQYYNGEERAKGNILERFSAQQFPDLHSELNLSSLELGDSALYFCASSVEPTYEQYFGPGTRLTVT.

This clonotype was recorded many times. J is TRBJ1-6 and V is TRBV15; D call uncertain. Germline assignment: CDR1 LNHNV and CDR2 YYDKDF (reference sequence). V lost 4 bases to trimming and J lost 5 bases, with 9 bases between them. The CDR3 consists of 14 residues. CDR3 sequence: CATSIRRNNSPLHF. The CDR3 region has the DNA TGTGCCACCAGCATCAGACGGAATAATTCACCCCTCCACTTT.

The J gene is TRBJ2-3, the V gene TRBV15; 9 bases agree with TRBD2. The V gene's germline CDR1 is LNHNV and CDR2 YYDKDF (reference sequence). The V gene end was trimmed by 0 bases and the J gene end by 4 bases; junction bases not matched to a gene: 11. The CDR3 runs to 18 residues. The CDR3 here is CATSRDARGGRASDTQYF. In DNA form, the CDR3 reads TGTGCCACCAGCAGAGATGCCCGCGGCGGGAGGGCTTCAGATACGCAGTATTTT.

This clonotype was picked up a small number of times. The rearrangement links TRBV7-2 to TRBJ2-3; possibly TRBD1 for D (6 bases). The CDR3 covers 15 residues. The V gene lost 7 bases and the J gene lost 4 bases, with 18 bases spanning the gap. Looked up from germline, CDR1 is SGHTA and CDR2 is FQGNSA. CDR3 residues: CASIWARTVADTQYF. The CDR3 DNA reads TGTGCCAGCATCTGGGCTCGGACAGTAGCAGATACGCAGTATTTT.

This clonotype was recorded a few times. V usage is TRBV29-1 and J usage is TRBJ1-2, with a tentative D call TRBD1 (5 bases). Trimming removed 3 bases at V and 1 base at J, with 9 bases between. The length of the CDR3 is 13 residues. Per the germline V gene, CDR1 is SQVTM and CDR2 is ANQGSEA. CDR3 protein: CSVDTQVNYGYTF. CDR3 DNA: TGCAGCGTTGATACACAGGTTAACTATGGCTACACCTTC.

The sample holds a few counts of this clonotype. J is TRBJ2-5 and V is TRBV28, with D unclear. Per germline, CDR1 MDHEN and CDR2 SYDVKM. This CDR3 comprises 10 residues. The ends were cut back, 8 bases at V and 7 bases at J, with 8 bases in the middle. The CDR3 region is CASGSPTQYF. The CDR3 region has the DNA TGTGCCAGCGGGTCCCCGACCCAGTACTTC.

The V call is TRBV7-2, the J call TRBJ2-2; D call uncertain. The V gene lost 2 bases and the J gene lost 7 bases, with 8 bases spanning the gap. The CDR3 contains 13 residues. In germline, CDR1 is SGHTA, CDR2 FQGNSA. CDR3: CASSLRQRGELFF. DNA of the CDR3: TGTGCCAGCAGCTTACGGCAGCGCGGGGAGCTGTTTTTT.

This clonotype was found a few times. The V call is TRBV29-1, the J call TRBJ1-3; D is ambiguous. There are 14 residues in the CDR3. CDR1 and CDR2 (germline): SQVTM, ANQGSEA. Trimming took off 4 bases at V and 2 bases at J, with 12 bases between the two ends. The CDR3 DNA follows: TGCAGCGTTGCCGGAGGTAGAACTGGAAACACCATATATTTT. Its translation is CSVAGGRTGNTIYF. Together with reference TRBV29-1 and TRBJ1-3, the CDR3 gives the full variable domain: SAVISQKPSRDICQRGTSLTIQCQVDSQVTMMFWYRQQPGQSLTLIATANQGSEATYESGFVIDKFPISRPNLTFSTLTVSNMSPEDSSIYLCSVAGGRTGNTIYFGEGSWLTVV.

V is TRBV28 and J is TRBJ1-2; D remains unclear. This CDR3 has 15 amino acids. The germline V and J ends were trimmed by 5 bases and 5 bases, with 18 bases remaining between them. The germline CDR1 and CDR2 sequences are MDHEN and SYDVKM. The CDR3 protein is CASSVRLGPTYGYTF. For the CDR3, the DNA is TGTGCCAGCAGTGTACGACTGGGCCCCACGTATGGCTACACCTTC.

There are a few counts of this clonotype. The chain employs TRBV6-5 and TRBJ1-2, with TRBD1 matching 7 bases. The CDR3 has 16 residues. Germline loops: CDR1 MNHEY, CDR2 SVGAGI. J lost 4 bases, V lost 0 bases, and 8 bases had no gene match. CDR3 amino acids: CASSYSGQGVVYGYTF. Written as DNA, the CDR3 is TGTGCCAGCAGTTACTCTGGGCAGGGGGTAGTCTATGGCTACACCTTC.

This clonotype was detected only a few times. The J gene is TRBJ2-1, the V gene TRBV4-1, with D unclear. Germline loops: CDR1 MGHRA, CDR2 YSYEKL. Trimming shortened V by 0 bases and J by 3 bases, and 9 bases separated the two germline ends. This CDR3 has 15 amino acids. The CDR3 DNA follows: TGCGCCAGCAGCCAAGATCTCGCGCGCTACAATGAGCAGTTCTTC. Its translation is CASSQDLARYNEQFF.

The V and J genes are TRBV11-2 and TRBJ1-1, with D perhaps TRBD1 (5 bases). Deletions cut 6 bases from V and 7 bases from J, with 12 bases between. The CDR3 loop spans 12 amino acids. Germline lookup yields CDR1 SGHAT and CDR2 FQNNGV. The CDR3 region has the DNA TGTGCCAGCAGGGGACGGAGCCTTGAAGCTTTCTTT. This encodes CASRGRSLEAFF.

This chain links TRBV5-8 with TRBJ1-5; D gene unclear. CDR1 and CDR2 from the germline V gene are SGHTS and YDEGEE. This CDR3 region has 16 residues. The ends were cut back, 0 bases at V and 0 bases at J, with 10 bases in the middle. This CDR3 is CASSLGAGFSNQPQHF. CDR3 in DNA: TGTGCCAGCAGCTTGGGGGCGGGATTTAGCAATCAGCCCCAGCATTTT. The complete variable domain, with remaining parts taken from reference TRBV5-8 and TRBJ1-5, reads EAGVTQSPTHLIKTRGQQATLRCSPISGHTSVYWYQQALGLGLQFLLWYDEGEERNRGNFPPRFSGRQFPNYSSELNVNALELEDSALYLCASSLGAGFSNQPQHFGDGTRLSIL.

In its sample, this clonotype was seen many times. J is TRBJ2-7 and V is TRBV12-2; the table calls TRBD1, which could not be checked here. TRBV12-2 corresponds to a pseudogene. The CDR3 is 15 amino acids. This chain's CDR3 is CASRYFRGRDYEQYF. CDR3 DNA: TGTGCAAGTCGCTACTTCAGGGGGCGCGACTACGAGCAGTACTTC.

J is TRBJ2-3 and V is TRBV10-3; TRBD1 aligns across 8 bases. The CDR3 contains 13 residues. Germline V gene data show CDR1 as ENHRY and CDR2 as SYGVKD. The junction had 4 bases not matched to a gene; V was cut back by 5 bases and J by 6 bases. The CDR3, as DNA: TGTGCCATCAGTCTACAGGGGGACGATACGCAGTATTTT. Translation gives CAISLQGDDTQYF.

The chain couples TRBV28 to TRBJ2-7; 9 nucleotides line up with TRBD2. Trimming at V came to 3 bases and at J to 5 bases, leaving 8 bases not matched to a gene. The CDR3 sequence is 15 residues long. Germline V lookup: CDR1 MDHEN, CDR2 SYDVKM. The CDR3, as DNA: TGTGCCAGCAGTTTGCCCGGGGCGGGAGGGGACGAGCAGTACTTC. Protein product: CASSLPGAGGDEQYF. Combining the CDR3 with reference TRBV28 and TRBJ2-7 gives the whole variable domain DVKVTQSSRYLVKRTGEKVFLECVQDMDHENMFWYRQDPGLGLRLIYFSYDVKMKEKGDIPEGYSVSREKKERFSLILESASTNQTSMYLCASSLPGAGGDEQYFGPGTRLTVT.

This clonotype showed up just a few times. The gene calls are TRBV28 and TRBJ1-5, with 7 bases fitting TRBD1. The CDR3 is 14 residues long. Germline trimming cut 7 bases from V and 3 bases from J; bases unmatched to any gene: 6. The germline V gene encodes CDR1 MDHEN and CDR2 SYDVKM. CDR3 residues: CASTLGTVNQPQHF. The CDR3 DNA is TGTGCCAGCACCTTAGGGACAGTCAATCAGCCCCAGCATTTT.

CDR3 loop: CASSVGLLNEQFF. The CDR3 region has the DNA TGTGCCAGCAGTGTTGGACTGCTCAATGAGCAGTTCTTC. V usage is TRBV12-3 or TRBV12-4 and J usage is TRBJ2-1; maybe TRBD2 (5 bases). Trimming cost V 5 bases and J 6 bases, with 11 bases left between them. The CDR3 spans 13 residues.

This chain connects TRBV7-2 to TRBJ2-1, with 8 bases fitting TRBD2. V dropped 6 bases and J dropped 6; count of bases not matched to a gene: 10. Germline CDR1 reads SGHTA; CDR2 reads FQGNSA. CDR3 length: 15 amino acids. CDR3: CASSLVPGGRNEQFF. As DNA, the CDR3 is TGTGCCAGCAGTCTCGTCCCGGGGGGGCGCAATGAGCAGTTCTTC.

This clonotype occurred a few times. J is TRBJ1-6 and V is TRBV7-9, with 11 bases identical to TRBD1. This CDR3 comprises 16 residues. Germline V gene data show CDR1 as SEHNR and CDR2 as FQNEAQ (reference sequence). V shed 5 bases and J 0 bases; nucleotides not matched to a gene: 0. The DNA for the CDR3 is TGTGCCAGCAGCGGACAGGGGGCCTCCTATAATTCACCCCTCCACTTT. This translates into CASSGQGASYNSPLHF.

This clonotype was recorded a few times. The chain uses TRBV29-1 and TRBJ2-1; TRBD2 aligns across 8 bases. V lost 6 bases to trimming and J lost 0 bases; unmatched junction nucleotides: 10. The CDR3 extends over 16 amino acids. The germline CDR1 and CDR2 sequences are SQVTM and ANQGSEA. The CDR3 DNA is TGCAGCGTGGAGACTAGCGCCAGACACTCCTACAATGAGCAGTTCTTC. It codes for CSVETSARHSYNEQFF.

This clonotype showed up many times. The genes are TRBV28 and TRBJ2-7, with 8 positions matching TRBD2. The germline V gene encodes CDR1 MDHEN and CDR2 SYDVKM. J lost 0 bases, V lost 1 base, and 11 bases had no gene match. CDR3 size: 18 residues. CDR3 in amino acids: CASSLSPGLGTSSYEQYF. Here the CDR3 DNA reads TGTGCCAGCAGTTTATCCCCGGGACTAGGAACGAGCTCCTACGAGCAGTACTTC.

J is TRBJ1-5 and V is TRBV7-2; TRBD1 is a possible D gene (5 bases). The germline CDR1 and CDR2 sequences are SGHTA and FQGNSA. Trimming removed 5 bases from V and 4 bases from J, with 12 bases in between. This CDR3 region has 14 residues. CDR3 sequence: CASSLWEGNQPQHF. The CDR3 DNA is TGTGCCAGCAGCCTCTGGGAGGGGAATCAGCCCCAGCATTTT.